The 29 T cell receptor beta chains below come from one sample, sequenced in a study of T cells after somatic rescue of genetic block (TCRdb year 2020). Libraries were built with the immunoSEQ multiplex PCR assay. The table was pulled from immuneACCESS by TCRdb, which kept in-frame rearrangements only. Such tables lose some clones; where checked, under half of the loss comes from unresolved V genes, and the rest has no known cause. The sample has more than 70,000 clones on record, 75% to 90% of them singletons. 1.6% of the sample is in the top ten clones. Sequencing was carried out using peripheral blood mononuclear cells (PBMCs). The receptor set was obtained from a woman aged 18-29 years.

The chain joins TRBV7-8 to TRBJ2-7; the D gene is possibly TRBD1 (5 bases). Germline V gene data show CDR1 as SGHVS and CDR2 as FQNEAQ. CDR3 length: 18 amino acids. Trimming cost V 1 base and J 3 bases, with 22 bases left between them. CDR3 bases: TGTGCCAGCAGCTTAGAGGCCAGAGCTGGGGCAGGAGACTACGAGCAGTACTTC. Translating it yields CASSLEARAGAGDYEQYF. The whole variable domain, filled in from reference TRBV7-8 and TRBJ2-7, reads GAGVSQSPRYKVAKRGQDVALRCDPISGHVSLFWYQQALGQGPEFLTYFQNEAQLDKSGLPSDRFFAERPEGSVSTLKIQRTQQEDSAVYLCASSLEARAGAGDYEQYFGPGTRLTVT.

The chain couples TRBV6-4 to TRBJ2-3; the D is unclear. V was cut by 2 bases and J by 3 bases, with 6 bases left in between. In germline, CDR1 is MRHNA, CDR2 SNTAGT. This CDR3 has 13 amino acids. The CDR3 reads CASSDTETDTQYF. CDR3 nucleotide sequence: TGTGCCAGCAGTGACACCGAAACAGATACGCAGTATTTT.

V and J are TRBV28 and TRBJ1-6, with D hard to call. The germline CDR1 and CDR2 sequences are MDHEN and SYDVKM. The CDR3 consists of 11 residues. V lost 6 bases and J lost 8, with 5 bases in between. The CDR3 protein is CASRGYSPLHF. The CDR3 region has the DNA TGTGCCAGCAGGGGGTATTCACCCCTCCACTTT.

J is TRBJ2-2 and V is TRBV5-1, with D perhaps matching TRBD1 or TRBD2 (5 bases each). V dropped 4 bases and J dropped 4 bases, with 14 bases sitting between them. The CDR3 spans 15 residues. Germline V gene sequence: CDR1 SGHRS, CDR2 YFSETQ. CDR3 sequence: CASSRDGPLTGELFF. The CDR3 region has the DNA TGCGCCAGCAGCAGGGACGGCCCGCTCACCGGGGAGCTGTTTTTT.

Worth noting for this clone: This same CDR3 is encoded by further DNA sequences in the sample. The gene calls are TRBV20-1 and TRBJ2-5, with no clear D. This CDR3 has 11 residues. V was clipped by 3 bases and J by 5 bases, with 7 bases between them. Germline V CDR1 and CDR2: DFQATT, SNEGSKA (reference sequence). CDR3 amino acids: CSARTGETQYF. The DNA for the CDR3 is TGCAGTGCTAGGACGGGCGAGACCCAGTACTTC.

The chain links TRBV18 to TRBJ2-7, with TRBD1 as a possible D gene (6 bases). The V and J ends lost 5 bases and 3 bases respectively, with 17 bases between them. CDR3 length: 15 amino acids. The germline V gene encodes CDR1 KGHSH and CDR2 LQKENI. The CDR3 sequence: CASSSRDKGHYEQYF. CDR3 DNA sequence: TGTGCCAGCTCATCCCGGGACAAGGGCCACTACGAGCAGTACTTC.

The V and J genes are TRBV7-9 and TRBJ1-1; 7 bases agree with TRBD1. CDR3 length: 14 amino acids. The germline V gene encodes CDR1 SEHNR and CDR2 FQNEAQ (reference sequence). The J segment lost 4 bases and the V segment lost 1 base, leaving 3 bases of the junction unmatched. The CDR3 nucleotides are TGTGCCAGCAGCTTAGGTTCAGGGGGCACTGAAGCTTTCTTT. Its translation is CASSLGSGGTEAFF.

The chain employs TRBV5-1 and TRBJ2-7; 10 bases agree with TRBD1. After removal of 4 bases from V and 2 bases from J, the junction contained 6 bases not matched to a gene. CDR3 length: 15 residues. CDR1 and CDR2 from the germline V gene are SGHRS and YFSETQ. The CDR3 here is CASSVGQGRPYEQYF. The CDR3 coding sequence is TGCGCCAGCAGCGTGGGACAGGGGAGGCCCTACGAGCAGTACTTC.

V usage is TRBV11-2 and J usage is TRBJ2-7; 8 nucleotides agree with TRBD1. Germline CDR1 is SGHAT and CDR2 is FQNNGV. V was pared by 5 bases and J by 3 bases, with 9 bases of the junction left unmatched. This CDR3 region has 15 residues. The CDR3 loop reads CASSLETGVNYEQYF. In DNA form, the CDR3 reads TGTGCCAGCAGCCTGGAGACAGGGGTTAACTACGAGCAGTACTTC.

The chain uses TRBV15 and TRBJ1-6; maybe TRBD1 (6 bases). Germline CDR1 and CDR2: LNHNV and YYDKDF (reference sequence). The CDR3 runs to 16 residues. V was clipped by 1 base and J by 5 bases, with 12 bases between them. The CDR3 spells CATSRGRTAHNSPLHF. CDR3 coding DNA: TGTGCCACCAGCAGAGGCCGGACAGCCCATAATTCACCCCTCCACTTT.

CDR3 nucleotides: TGTGCCAGCAGCCCCCGGGGGGCCCCACAAGAGACCCAGTACTTC. Its protein product is CASSPRGAPQETQYF. The chain carries TRBV5-8 and TRBJ2-5; possible D gene TRBD2, 7 bases. CDR3 size: 15 residues. Deletions cut 4 bases from V and 2 bases from J, with 15 bases between. Germline V lookup: CDR1 SGHTS, CDR2 YDEGEE.

The V call is TRBV4-1, the J call TRBJ2-1, with TRBD2 identical over 7 bases. The ends lost 6 bases at V and 0 bases at J; junction bases unmatched: 5. The CDR3 spans 15 residues. The germline V gene has CDR1 MGHRA and CDR2 YSYEKL. In DNA, the CDR3 is TGCGCCAGCAGGTCTAGCGGTAACTCCTACAATGAGCAGTTCTTC. It encodes CASRSSGNSYNEQFF.

V gene TRBV4-1 combines with J gene TRBJ1-2; D unresolved. Looked up from germline, CDR1 is MGHRA and CDR2 is YSYEKL. The length of the CDR3 is 12 residues. V lost 2 bases and J lost 8, with 9 bases in between. CDR3 protein: CASSQSIGGYTF. Here the CDR3 DNA reads TGCGCCAGCAGCCAATCAATCGGGGGCTACACCTTC.

The gene calls are TRBV11-2 and TRBJ2-5, with 14 bases matching TRBD2. There are 16 residues in the CDR3. Germline V gene data show CDR1 as SGHAT and CDR2 as FQNNGV. Trimming cost V 3 bases and J 5 bases; bases outside gene matches: 5. The CDR3 loop is CASSFGLAGGFETQYF. CDR3 coding DNA: TGTGCCAGCAGCTTTGGACTAGCGGGAGGTTTTGAGACCCAGTACTTC.

J is TRBJ2-7 and V is TRBV6-6; D might be TRBD2 (6 bases). The V gene lost 4 bases and the J gene lost 5 bases, with 12 bases spanning the gap. The CDR3 is 13 residues long. The germline CDR1 and CDR2 sequences are MNHNY and SVGAGI (reference sequence). The CDR3 protein is CASSWRGLNEQYF. Here the CDR3 DNA reads TGTGCCAGCAGTTGGCGGGGCTTGAACGAGCAGTACTTC.

V usage is TRBV4-1 and J usage is TRBJ2-7; 8 bases agree with TRBD1. The CDR3 loop spans 15 amino acids. V lost 3 bases and J lost 5; bases outside the gene matches: 9. Germline assignment: CDR1 MGHRA and CDR2 YSYEKL. The CDR3 coding sequence is TGCGCCAGCAGCCAGAGTGGGACAGGTTTAAACGAGCAGTACTTC. Translated: CASSQSGTGLNEQYF.

This clone showed up just once. This chain connects TRBV4-3 to TRBJ2-5, with 11 bases lining up with TRBD2. The CDR3 extends over 16 amino acids. Germline V gene data show CDR1 as LGHNA and CDR2 as YSLEER. V was clipped by 4 bases and J by 5 bases; unmatched bases: 9. CDR3 nucleotides: TGCGCCAGCAGCCCCCAAATAGCGGGAGGGTTGGAGACCCAGTACTTC. Protein product: CASSPQIAGGLETQYF.

The V and J genes are TRBV7-8 and TRBJ2-1, with 11 bases matching TRBD2. V dropped 3 bases and J dropped 6; count of bases not matched to a gene: 4. This CDR3 spans 15 amino acids. CDR1 and CDR2 (germline): SGHVS, FQNEAQ. CDR3 DNA sequence: TGTGCCAGCAGCTTCGGACTAGCGGGTTCCAATGAGCAGTTCTTC. This encodes CASSFGLAGSNEQFF. The full variable domain, completed using reference TRBV7-8 and TRBJ2-1, is GAGVSQSPRYKVAKRGQDVALRCDPISGHVSLFWYQQALGQGPEFLTYFQNEAQLDKSGLPSDRFFAERPEGSVSTLKIQRTQQEDSAVYLCASSFGLAGSNEQFFGPGTRLTVL.

This rearrangement joins TRBV7-9 to TRBJ2-7; possible D gene TRBD1, 6 bases. V dropped 5 bases and J dropped 1 base, with 24 bases sitting between them. This CDR3 spans 18 amino acids. Germline loops: CDR1 SEHNR, CDR2 FQNEAQ (reference sequence). The DNA for the CDR3 is TGTGCCAGCAGCGCGATGACGACAGGTGTGACTCCATCCTACGAGCAGTACTTC. Translation gives CASSAMTTGVTPSYEQYF.

The V gene is TRBV5-8, the J gene TRBJ2-1; TRBD2 agrees at 7 bases. Trimming removed 4 bases from V and 4 bases from J; junction bases left unmatched: 8. The V gene's germline CDR1 is SGHTS and CDR2 YDEGEE. The CDR3 is 15 amino acids. CDR3 sequence reads: CASSNRRESYNEQFF. The CDR3 DNA sequence: TGTGCCAGCAGCAACCGGCGGGAGTCGTACAATGAGCAGTTCTTC.

The chain is built from TRBV28 and TRBJ2-3; a weak D match, TRBD2 (6 bases). Trimming shortened V by 1 base and J by 4 bases, and 15 bases separated the two germline ends. The CDR3 extends over 16 amino acids. CDR1 and CDR2 (germline): MDHEN, SYDVKM. CDR3 in amino acids: CASSLSMVGGPDTQYF. In nucleotides, the CDR3 is TGTGCCAGCAGTTTATCTATGGTGGGAGGTCCAGATACGCAGTATTTT.

The V gene is TRBV18, the J gene TRBJ1-2, with D hard to call. Trimming shortened V by 3 bases and J by 1 base, and 18 bases separated the two germline ends. This CDR3 is built from 17 residues. Per germline, CDR1 KGHSH and CDR2 LQKENI. The CDR3 loop reads CASSPSVQVGDNYGYTF. For the CDR3, the DNA is TGTGCCAGCTCACCCTCCGTCCAGGTGGGAGATAACTATGGCTACACCTTC.

The V and J genes are TRBV7-2 and TRBJ2-2, with TRBD1 as a possible D gene (6 bases). Germline CDR1 and CDR2: SGHTA and FQGNSA. Deletions cut 5 bases from V and 8 bases from J, with 12 bases between. The CDR3 extends over 13 amino acids. CDR3: CASSHLRGGELFF. CDR3 sequence (DNA): TGTGCCAGCAGCCACCTCAGGGGAGGGGAGCTGTTTTTT.

The V call is TRBV5-4, the J call TRBJ2-2, with 8 bases lining up with TRBD2. The CDR3 loop spans 13 amino acids. The germline V gene encodes CDR1 SGHNT and CDR2 YYREEE (reference sequence). V shed 6 bases and J 8 bases; nucleotides not matched to a gene: 6. The CDR3 region is CASTTRGEGELFF. As DNA, the CDR3 is TGTGCCAGCACCACGCGGGGGGAAGGGGAGCTGTTTTTT.

The CDR3 protein is CASSSMGPSYNEQFF. The CDR3 region has the DNA TGTGCCAGCAGCTCCATGGGGCCTTCCTACAATGAGCAGTTCTTC. V and J are TRBV5-5 and TRBJ2-1; maybe TRBD1 (5 bases). V was shortened by 3 bases and J by 1 base, with 11 bases between the two germline ends. CDR1 is SGHKS and CDR2 is YYEKEE in the germline V gene (reference sequence). CDR3 length: 15 residues. Full variable domain (remainder filled in from reference TRBV5-5 and TRBJ2-1): DAGVTQSPTHLIKTRGQQVTLRCSPISGHKSVSWYQQVLGQGPQFIFQYYEKEERGRGNFPDRFSARQFPNYSSELNVNALLLGDSALYLCASSSMGPSYNEQFFGPGTRLTVL.

This chain uses TRBV15 with TRBJ1-5; TRBD1 matches at 7 bases. The germline V gene has CDR1 LNHNV and CDR2 YYDKDF (reference sequence). There are 16 residues in the CDR3. V lost 1 base, J lost 11 bases, and 14 bases stayed unmatched. The CDR3 here is CATSRGTTGDSAAQHF. For the CDR3, the DNA is TGTGCCACCAGCAGAGGTACCACAGGGGACTCAGCGGCCCAGCATTTT.

The chain joins TRBV11-3 to TRBJ2-1; 8 nucleotides match TRBD2. Trimming cost V 5 bases and J 4 bases; bases outside gene matches: 13. Germline V CDR1 and CDR2: SGHNT, YENEEA. This CDR3 is 17 amino acids long. The CDR3 protein is CASSPRSGIGTYNEQFF. The CDR3 DNA is TGTGCCAGCAGCCCGCGTAGCGGGATCGGGACTTACAATGAGCAGTTCTTC. The variable domain in full, with the rest retrieved from reference TRBV11-3 and TRBJ2-1, is EAGVVQSPRYKIIEKKQPVAFWCNPISGHNTLYWYLQNLGQGPELLIRYENEEAVDDSQLPKDRFSAERLKGVDSTLKIQPAELGDSAVYLCASSPRSGIGTYNEQFFGPGTRLTVL.

The chain combines TRBV27 with TRBJ1-2; no clear D. Germline V gene sequence: CDR1 MNHEY, CDR2 SMNVEV (reference sequence). The CDR3 runs to 17 residues. V lost 4 bases and J lost 8, with 26 bases in between. The CDR3 loop reads CASSSQNNTGRRIGYTF. The CDR3 nucleotides are TGTGCCAGCAGTTCTCAGAATAATACGGGCCGACGGATAGGCTACACCTTC.

The chain uses TRBV5-5 and TRBJ2-2; TRBD2 aligns across 8 bases. Looked up from germline, CDR1 is SGHKS and CDR2 is YYEKEE (reference sequence). V shed 0 bases, J shed 4 bases, and the junction held 2 bases outside the gene matches. The CDR3 extends over 15 amino acids. CDR3 protein: CASSLVGRATGELFF. CDR3 nucleotide sequence: TGTGCCAGCAGCTTGGTCGGGAGGGCCACCGGGGAGCTGTTTTTT. Looking up the rest from reference TRBV5-5 and TRBJ2-2 gives the full variable domain: DAGVTQSPTHLIKTRGQQVTLRCSPISGHKSVSWYQQVLGQGPQFIFQYYEKEERGRGNFPDRFSARQFPNYSSELNVNALLLGDSALYLCASSLVGRATGELFFGEGSRLTVL.